The clone carrying this T cell receptor (beta chain) was recorded many times. Its antigen remains unknown. This CDR3 spans 15 amino acids. The germline V gene encodes CDR1 KGHDR and CDR2 SFDVKD. Trimming took 4 bases from V and 0 from J, leaving 11 bases between them. TCRdb reprocessed the 5' RACE reads with MiXCR, giving one entry per CDR3 protein. This repertoire shows 15,000 to 20,000 distinct CDR3 sequences, 5% found once; its top ten account for over 6.5%. The data stem from a study of early T cells in non-severe SARS-CoV-2 infection. Study at large: Sequencing was performed on bulk RNA from unsorted whole blood, leaving chains unpaired. Findings and limits, study-wide: Database matching using VDJdb favored anti-spike CD8 responses, with private and CD4 specificities left missing.

The material sequenced was whole blood. The chain links TRBV24-1 to TRBJ2-5; maybe TRBD1 (6 bases). This clonotype was sampled from an adult who was a healthcare worker with PCR-confirmed SARS-CoV-2 infection or an uninfected control (not recorded which). In nucleotides, the CDR3 is TGTGCCACCAGTGAACCAGGACAGAACCAAGAGACCCAGTACTTC. Encoded protein: CATSEPGQNQETQYF.